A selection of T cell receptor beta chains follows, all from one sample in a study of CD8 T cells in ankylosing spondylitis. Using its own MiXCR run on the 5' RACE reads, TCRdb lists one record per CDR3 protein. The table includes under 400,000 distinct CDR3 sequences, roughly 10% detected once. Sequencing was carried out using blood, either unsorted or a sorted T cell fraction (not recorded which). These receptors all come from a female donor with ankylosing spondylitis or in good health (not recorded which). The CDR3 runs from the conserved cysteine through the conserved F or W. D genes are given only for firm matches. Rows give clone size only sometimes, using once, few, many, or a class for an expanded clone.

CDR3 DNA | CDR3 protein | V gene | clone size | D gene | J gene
TGCAGTGCTAGTCGTGTAGAAAAACTGTTTTTT | CSASRVEKLFF | TRBV20-1 | few | . | TRBJ1-4
TGCGCCAGCAGCCAAGCAGGCACTTCTTTTGGTACGCAGTATTTT | CASSQAGTSFGTQYF | TRBV4-3 | many | . | TRBJ2-3
TGTGCCACCAGGATAGGTGCCCTCACAGATACGCAGTATTTT | CATRIGALTDTQYF | TRBV15 | . | . | TRBJ2-3
TGTGCCAGCAGTGGACAGGGGGCGGCTGAAAAACTGTTTTTT | CASSGQGAAEKLFF | TRBV12-3/TRBV12-4 | many | TRBD1 | TRBJ1-4
TGCAGTCTAGCGGGACGGGCAGATACGCAGTATTTT | CSLAGRADTQYF | TRBV20-1 | many | TRBD2 | TRBJ2-3
TGTGCCAGCAGCCCCGGGACTAGCGGGAGGGGGTTGGAGAATGAGCAGTTCTTC | CASSPGTSGRGLENEQFF | TRBV3-1 | . | TRBD2 | TRBJ2-1
TGCAGTGCTAGAGATCAACAGGGGTGGATTGGTGCTGAAGCTTTCTTT | CSARDQQGWIGAEAFF | TRBV20-1 | many | TRBD1 | TRBJ1-1
TGCAGTGCTAGAATGTTAGCGGGAGTAACAGATACGCAGTATTTT | CSARMLAGVTDTQYF | TRBV20-1 | . | TRBD2 | TRBJ2-3
TGTGCCTCCCGGGGCACGCTGGGGGAGACCCAGTACTTC | CASRGTLGETQYF | TRBV19 | few | . | TRBJ2-5
TGTGCCAGCAGTCCGGGACGAGGCAGGAACTATGGCTACACCTTC | CASSPGRGRNYGYTF | TRBV28 | many | . | TRBJ1-2
TGTGCCAGCAGCAGAAGGGGAAATGAGCAGTTCTTC | CASSRRGNEQFF | TRBV27 | many | . | TRBJ2-1
TGCGCCAGCAGACAACCCGGGACACGGTACGGCTACACCTTC | CASRQPGTRYGYTF | TRBV5-1 | few | . | TRBJ1-2
TGTGCCACCACGGGACAGGCAAACACTGAAGCTTTCTTT | CATTGQANTEAFF | TRBV12-3/TRBV12-4 | . | TRBD1 | TRBJ1-1